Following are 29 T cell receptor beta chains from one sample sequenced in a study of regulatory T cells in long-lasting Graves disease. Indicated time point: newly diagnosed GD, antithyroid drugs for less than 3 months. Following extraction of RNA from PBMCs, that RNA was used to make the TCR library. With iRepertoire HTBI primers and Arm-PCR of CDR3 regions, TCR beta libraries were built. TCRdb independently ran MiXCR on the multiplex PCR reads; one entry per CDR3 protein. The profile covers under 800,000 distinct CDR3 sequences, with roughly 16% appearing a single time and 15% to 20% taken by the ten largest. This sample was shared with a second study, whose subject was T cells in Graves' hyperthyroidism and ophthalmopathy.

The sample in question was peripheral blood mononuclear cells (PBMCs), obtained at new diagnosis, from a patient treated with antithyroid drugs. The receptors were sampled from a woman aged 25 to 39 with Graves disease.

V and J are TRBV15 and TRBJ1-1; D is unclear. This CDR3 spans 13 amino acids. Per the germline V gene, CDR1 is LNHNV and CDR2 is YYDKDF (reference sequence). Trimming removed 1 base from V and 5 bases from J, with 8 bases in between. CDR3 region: CATSRGPATEAFF. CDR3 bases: TGTGCCACCAGCAGAGGTCCCGCAACTGAAGCTTTCTTT.

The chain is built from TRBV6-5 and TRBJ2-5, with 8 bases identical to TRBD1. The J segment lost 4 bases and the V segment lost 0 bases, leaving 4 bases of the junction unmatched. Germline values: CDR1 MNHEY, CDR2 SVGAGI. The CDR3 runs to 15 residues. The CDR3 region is CASSYSGQGRETQYF. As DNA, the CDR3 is TGTGCCAGCAGTTACTCCGGACAGGGTAGAGAGACCCAGTACTTC.

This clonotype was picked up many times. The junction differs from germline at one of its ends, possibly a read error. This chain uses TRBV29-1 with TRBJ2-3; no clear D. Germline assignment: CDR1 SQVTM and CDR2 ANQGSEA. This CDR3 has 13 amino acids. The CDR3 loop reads CSFEATPSDTQYF. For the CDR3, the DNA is TGCAGCTTTGAGGCGACACCCTCAGATACGCAGTATTTT.

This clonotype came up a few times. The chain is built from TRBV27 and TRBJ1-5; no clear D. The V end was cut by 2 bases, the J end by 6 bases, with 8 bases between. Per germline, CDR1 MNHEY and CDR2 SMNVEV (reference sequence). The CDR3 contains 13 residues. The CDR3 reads CASSLVGTQPQHF. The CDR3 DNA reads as TGTGCCAGCAGTTTAGTCGGCACTCAGCCCCAGCATTTT.

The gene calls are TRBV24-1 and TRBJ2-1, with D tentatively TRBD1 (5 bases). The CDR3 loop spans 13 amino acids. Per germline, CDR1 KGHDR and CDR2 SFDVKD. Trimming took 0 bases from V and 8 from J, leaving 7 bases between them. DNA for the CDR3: TGTGCCACCAGTGATTTGGACAGCCATGAGCAGTTCTTC. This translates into CATSDLDSHEQFF.

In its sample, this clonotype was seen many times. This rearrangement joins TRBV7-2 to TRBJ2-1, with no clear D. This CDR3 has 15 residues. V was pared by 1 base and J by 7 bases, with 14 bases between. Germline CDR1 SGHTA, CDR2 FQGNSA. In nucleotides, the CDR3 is TGTGCCAGCAGCTTAGTCACTGGATTGGGGAATGAGCAGTTCTTC. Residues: CASSLVTGLGNEQFF.

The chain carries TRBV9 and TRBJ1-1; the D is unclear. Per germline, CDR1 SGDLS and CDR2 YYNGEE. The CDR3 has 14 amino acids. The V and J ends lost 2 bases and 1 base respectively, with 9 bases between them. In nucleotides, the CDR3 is TGTGCCAGCAGCGTCAGCATTTCGAACACTGAAGCTTTCTTT. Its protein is CASSVSISNTEAFF.

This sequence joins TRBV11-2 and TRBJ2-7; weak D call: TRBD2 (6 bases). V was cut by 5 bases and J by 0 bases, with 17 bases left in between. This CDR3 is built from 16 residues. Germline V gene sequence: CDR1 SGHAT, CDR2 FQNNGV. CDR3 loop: CASSQGPGLSSYEQYF. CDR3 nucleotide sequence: TGTGCCAGCAGCCAGGGTCCGGGACTCAGCTCCTACGAGCAGTACTTC.

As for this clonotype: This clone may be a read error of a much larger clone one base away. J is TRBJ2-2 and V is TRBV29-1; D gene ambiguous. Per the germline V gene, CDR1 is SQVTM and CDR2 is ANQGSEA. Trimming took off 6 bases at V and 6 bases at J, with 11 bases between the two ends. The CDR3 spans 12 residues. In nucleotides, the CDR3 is TGCAGCGTGGAACGTCCCTCCGGGGAGCTGTTTTTT. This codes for CSVERPSGELFF.

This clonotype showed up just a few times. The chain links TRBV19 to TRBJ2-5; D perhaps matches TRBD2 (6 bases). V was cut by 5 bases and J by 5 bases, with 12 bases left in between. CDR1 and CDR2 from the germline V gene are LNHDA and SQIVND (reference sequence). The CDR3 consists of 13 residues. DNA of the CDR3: TGTGCCAGTAGTGGAGGGAGACGGGAGACCCAGTACTTC. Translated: CASSGGRRETQYF.

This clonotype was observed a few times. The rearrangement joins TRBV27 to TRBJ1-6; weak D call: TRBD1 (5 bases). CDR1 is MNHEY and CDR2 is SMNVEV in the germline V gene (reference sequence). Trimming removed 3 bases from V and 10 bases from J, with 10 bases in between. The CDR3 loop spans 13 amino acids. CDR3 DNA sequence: TGTGCCAGCAGTTTTGCAGGGCCGTCACCCCTCCACTTT. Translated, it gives CASSFAGPSPLHF.

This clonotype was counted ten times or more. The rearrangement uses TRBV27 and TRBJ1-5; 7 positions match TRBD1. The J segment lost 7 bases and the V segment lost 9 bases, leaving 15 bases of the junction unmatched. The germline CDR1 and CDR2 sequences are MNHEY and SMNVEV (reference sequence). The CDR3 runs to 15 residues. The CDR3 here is CASRDRSGGGQPQHF. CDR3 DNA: TGTGCCAGTCGGGACAGATCTGGGGGAGGCCAGCCCCAGCATTTT.

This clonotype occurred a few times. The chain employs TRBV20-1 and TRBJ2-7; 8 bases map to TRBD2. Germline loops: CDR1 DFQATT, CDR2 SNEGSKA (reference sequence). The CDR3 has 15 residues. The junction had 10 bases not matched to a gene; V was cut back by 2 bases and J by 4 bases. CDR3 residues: CSARYSGREEYEQYF. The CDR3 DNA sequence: TGCAGTGCTAGATACAGCGGGAGAGAAGAGTACGAGCAGTACTTC.

As DNA, the CDR3 is TGTGCCAGCAGTTACGACAGGGGGTTGTGGACTGAAGCTTTCTTT. It is translated as CASSYDRGLWTEAFF. The V gene is TRBV6-2 or TRBV6-3, the J gene TRBJ1-1; 9 nucleotides match TRBD1. Unmatched junction bases numbered 6, after V lost 2 bases and J lost 5 bases. In germline, CDR1 is MNHEY, CDR2 SVGEGT. CDR3 size: 15 residues.

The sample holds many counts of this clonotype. CDR3 sequence reads: CASSYPNTEAFF. The DNA for the CDR3 is TGTGCCAGCAGTTACCCCAACACTGAAGCTTTCTTT. The chain employs TRBV6-5 and TRBJ1-1, with D hard to call. V was pared by 2 bases and J by 2 bases, with 3 bases between. CDR3 length equals 12 residues. CDR1 is MNHEY and CDR2 is SVGAGI in the germline V gene.

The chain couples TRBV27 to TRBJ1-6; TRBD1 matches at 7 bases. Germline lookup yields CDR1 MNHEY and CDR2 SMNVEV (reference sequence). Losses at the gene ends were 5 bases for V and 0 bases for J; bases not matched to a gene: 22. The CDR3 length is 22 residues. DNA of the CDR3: TGTGCCAGCAGTCCCCGCCTTTACCTTATGGACAGGAAAGACTCCTATAATTCACCCCTCCACTTT. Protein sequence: CASSPRLYLMDRKDSYNSPLHF.

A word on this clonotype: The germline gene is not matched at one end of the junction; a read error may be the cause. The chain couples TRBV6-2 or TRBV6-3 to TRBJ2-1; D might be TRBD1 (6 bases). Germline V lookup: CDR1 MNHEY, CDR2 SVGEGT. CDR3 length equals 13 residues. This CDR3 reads CASGTPPYNGQFF. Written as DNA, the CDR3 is TGTGCCAGCGGGACACCACCCTACAATGGGCAGTTCTTC.

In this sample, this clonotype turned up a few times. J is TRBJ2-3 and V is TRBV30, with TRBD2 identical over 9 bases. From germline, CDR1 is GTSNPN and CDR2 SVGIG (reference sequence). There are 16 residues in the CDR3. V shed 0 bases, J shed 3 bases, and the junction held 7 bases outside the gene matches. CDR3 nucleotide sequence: TGTGCCTGGAGTGTAATTAGCGGGAGATGGACAGATACGCAGTATTTT. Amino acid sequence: CAWSVISGRWTDTQYF.

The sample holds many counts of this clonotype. The CDR3 DNA reads TGTGCCAGCAGTTTCGGTCAGGGACTAAACACTGAAGCTTTCTTT. It is translated as CASSFGQGLNTEAFF. The gene calls are TRBV12-3 or TRBV12-4 and TRBJ1-1; a possible D gene is TRBD1 (5 bases). This CDR3 is 15 amino acids long. Trimming removed 3 bases from V and 2 bases from J, with 13 bases in between.

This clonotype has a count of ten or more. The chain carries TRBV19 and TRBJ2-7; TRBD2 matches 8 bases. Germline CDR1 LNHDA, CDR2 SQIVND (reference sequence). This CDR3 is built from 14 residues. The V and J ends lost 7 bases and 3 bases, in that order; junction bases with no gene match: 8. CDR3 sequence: CASKGLAGHYEQYF. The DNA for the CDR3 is TGTGCCAGTAAAGGGCTAGCGGGTCACTACGAGCAGTACTTC.

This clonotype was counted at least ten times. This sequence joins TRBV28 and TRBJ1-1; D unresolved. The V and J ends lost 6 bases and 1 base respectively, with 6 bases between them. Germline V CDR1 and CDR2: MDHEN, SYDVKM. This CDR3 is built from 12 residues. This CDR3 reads CASSRKNTEAFF. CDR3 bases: TGTGCCAGCAGCCGTAAGAACACTGAAGCTTTCTTT.

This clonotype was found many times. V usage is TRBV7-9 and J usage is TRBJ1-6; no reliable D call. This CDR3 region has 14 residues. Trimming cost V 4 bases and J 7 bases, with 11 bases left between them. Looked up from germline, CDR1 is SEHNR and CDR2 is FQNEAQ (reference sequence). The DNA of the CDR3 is TGTGCCAGCAGCTCCTCTACGGGGAATTCACCCCTCCACTTT. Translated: CASSSSTGNSPLHF.

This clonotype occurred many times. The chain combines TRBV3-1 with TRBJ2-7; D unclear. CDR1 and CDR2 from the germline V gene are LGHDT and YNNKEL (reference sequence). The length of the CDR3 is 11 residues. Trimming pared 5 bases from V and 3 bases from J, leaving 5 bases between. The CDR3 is CASSENYEQYF. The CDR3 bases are TGTGCCAGCAGCGAGAACTACGAGCAGTACTTC.

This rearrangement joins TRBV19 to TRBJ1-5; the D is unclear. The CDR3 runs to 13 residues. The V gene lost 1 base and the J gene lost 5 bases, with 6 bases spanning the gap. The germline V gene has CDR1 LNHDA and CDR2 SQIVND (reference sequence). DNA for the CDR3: TGTGCCAGTAGTATAGTTGAGGATCAGCCCCAGCATTTT. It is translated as CASSIVEDQPQHF.

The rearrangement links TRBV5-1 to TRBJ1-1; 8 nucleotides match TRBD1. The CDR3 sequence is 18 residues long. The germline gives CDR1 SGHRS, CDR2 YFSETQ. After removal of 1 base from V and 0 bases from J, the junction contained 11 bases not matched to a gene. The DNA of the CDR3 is TGCGCCAGCAGCTTGACTCCGGGACAGGCATCAATGAACACTGAAGCTTTCTTT. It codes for CASSLTPGQASMNTEAFF.

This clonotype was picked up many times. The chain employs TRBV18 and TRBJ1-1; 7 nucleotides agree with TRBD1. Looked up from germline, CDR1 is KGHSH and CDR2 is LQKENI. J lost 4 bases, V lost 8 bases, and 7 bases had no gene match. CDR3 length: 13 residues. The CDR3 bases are TGTGCCAGCAGCTTGACAGGGAGCACTGAAGCTTTCTTT. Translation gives CASSLTGSTEAFF.

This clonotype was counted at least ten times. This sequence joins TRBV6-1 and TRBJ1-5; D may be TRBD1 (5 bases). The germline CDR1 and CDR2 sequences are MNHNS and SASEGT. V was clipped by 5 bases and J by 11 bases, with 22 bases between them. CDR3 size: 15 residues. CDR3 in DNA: TGTGCCAGCAGTATAAACAGAGGGGAGGGGATGTCCCAGCATTTT. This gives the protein CASSINRGEGMSQHF.

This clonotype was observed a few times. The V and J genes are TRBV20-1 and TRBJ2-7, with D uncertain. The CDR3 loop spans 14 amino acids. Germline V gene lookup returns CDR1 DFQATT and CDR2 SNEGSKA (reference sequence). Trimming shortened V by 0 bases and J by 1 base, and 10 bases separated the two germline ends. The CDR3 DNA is TGCAGTGCTAGAGAAAAGGTCAAATCCTACGAGCAGTACTTC. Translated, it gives CSAREKVKSYEQYF.

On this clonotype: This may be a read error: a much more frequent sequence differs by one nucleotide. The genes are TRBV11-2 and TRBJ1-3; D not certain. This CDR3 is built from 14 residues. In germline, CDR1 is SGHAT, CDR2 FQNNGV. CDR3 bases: TGTGCCAGCAGCTTAGCCAGGCCCGTAAACACCATACATTTT. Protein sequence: CASSLARPVNTIHF. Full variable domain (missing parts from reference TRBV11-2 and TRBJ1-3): EAGVAQSPRYKIIEKRQSVAFWCNPISGHATLYWYQQILGQGPKLLIQFQNNGVVDDSQLPKDRFSAERLKGVDSTLKIQPAKLEDSAVYLCASSLARPVNTIHFGEGSWLTVV.